This T cell receptor (beta chain) originates from a study of beta chain features in type 1 diabetes. Overall study results and limits: Moderately but significantly shorter TCRB CDR3s were found in Type 1 diabetes patients in all four CD4+ subsets.

Trimming shortened V by 9 bases and J by 4 bases, and 16 bases separated the two germline ends. The V gene's germline CDR1 is LNHDA and CDR2 SQIVND (reference sequence). The CDR3 covers 14 residues. Since all of the isolated RNA was reverse transcribed, expressed TCRB transcripts were what got sequenced. Method: immunoSEQ multiplex PCR; TCRdb's copy keeps in-frame clones and lacks some. The data contain 120,000 or so clones, 17% of them seen just once; the ten biggest clones take up approximately 2.5%. On this clone itself: Its antigen is undetermined.

This receptor was identified in a man in his late teens or twenties with type 1 diabetes. The sample comprised central memory CD4+ T cells from blood. The rearrangement joins TRBV19 to TRBJ1-5; D perhaps matches TRBD1 (6 bases). The CDR3 DNA sequence: TGTGCCAGCTCAGGGGTCTCTAGGAATCAGCCCCAGCATTTT. Translation gives CASSGVSRNQPQHF. Filled out from reference TRBV19 and TRBJ1-5, the complete variable domain reads DGGITQSPKYLFRKEGQNVTLSCEQNLNHDAMYWYRQDPGQGLRLIYYSQIVNDFQKGDIAEGYSVSREKKESFPLTVTSAQKNPTAFYLCASSGVSRNQPQHFGDGTRLSIL.